This TCR beta chain is from a study of blood T cell dynamics during melanoma immunotherapy. Generated by immunoSEQ multiplex PCR, the TCRdb table keeps only in-frame clones and is missing some. The data hold 20,000 to 30,000 clones, with roughly 87% observed a single time. V lost 6 bases and J lost 4, with 15 bases in between. This CDR3 region has 14 residues. Per the germline V gene, CDR1 is MDHEN and CDR2 is SYDVKM. Time point noted: pre-treatment baseline. This sequence originates from a human donor with melanoma. The gene calls are TRBV28 and TRBJ1-1; weak D call: TRBD1 (6 bases). The source material was blood, sampled from a patient treated with checkpoint blockade. Here the CDR3 DNA reads TGTGCCAGCAGCTCTAATGCAGGGGCCACTGAAGCTTTCTTT. It translates to CASSSNAGATEAFF.